The entry below gives a single T cell receptor beta chain sequence along with its context. The antigen it recognizes is unknown. Base quality data are lacking; no much larger clone is found one base away. TCRbeta CDR3 regions were amplified from genomic DNA using the immunoSEQ Assay, a bias-controlled multiplex PCR. Turning to the authors' computational methods: Nucleated cell counts per sample were estimated from amplification of reference gene primers within the assay. To quantify the absolute abundance of each unique TCRbeta CDR3 rearrangement, sequence reads were collapsed and filtered. For each sample, productive Simpson clonality was calculated as the square root of Simpson's diversity index across productive rearrangements. TCRdb's version of the immuneACCESS table is confined to in-frame rearrangements and falls short of the full clone set. An unresolved V gene accounts for under half of the shortfall where checked; the remainder is of unknown origin. Clonal size and the V and J genes are those of that table, whereas D and trimming came from the DNA. In all, the sample holds about 250,000 clones, and approximately 90% of those were seen once. Together, the top ten hold roughly 8.6% of the sample.

This sample was included in a study of blood T cell repertoires in COVID-19 (dated by TCRdb to about 2020). Background on the whole study: The collaborator samples originated in the United States, Italy and Spain and spanned the acute and convalescent phases of COVID-19. Sample metadata almost always included a de-identified subject ID, COVID-19 status, age in years and sex. Subjects who had been exposed to COVID-19, were actively infected with it, or had recovered from it provided the deeply sampled blood TCRbeta repertoires that made up the dataset. Where available, HLA class I and class II types were taken from metadata supplied by the sample provider and were not determined by assay-based typing. The repertoires were released in a freely available public database meant as a resource for research on the immune response to SARS-CoV-2. Samples were obtained from the ongoing ImmuneRACE study (first 160 participants) and from over a thousand subjects provided by 6 global collaborators. The prospective study material was composed of cDNA or gDNA derived from T cells, B-cell-depleted T cells, or PBMCs. Broader findings and caveats from the paper: How much clinical and demographic metadata was included differed by source and by participant, and the metadata was provided uncurated.

The CDR3 has 16 amino acids, counting the end cysteine and phenylalanine. The CDR3 DNA has 48 bases and is translated from base 1. Germline trimming: 0 bases from V, 2 bases from J; junction bases outside gene matches: 5. The germline V gene specifies SGDLS as CDR1 and YYNGEE as CDR2. Enrolling through a virtual design, the prospective study's participants ranged in age from roughly 18 to 89 years and lived across 24 United States geographic areas. In the prospective study, cohorts were assigned on the basis of participant-reported clinical history obtained from a screening survey and a study questionnaire. Recovered participants in ImmuneRACE Cohort 3 were defined as having two consecutive negative NP/OP PCR tests, clearance from a healthcare professional, or resolution of symptoms. Mobile phlebotomists in the prospective study collected whole blood, serum and a nasopharyngeal or oropharyngeal swab from every participant. Participants in the prospective study had the option to provide additional blood draws and questionnaires over a roughly two-month period. Before DNA extraction, prospective study blood samples were shipped either frozen or at room temperature.

The source is a man aged 35 to 55 who had recovered from COVID-19. Specimen: PBMCs or T cells enriched from blood (not recorded which). The chain links TRBV9 with TRBJ2-3, with TRBD2 matching 8 junction bases. This receptor has the CDR3 CASSVASGGFTDTQYF. The DNA sequence is TGTGCCAGCAGCGTAGCGAGCGGGGGCTTCACAGATACGCAGTATTTT.